These 25 T cell receptor beta chains originate from one sample sequenced in a study of blood T cells in healthy people across ages. Combining a sample-barcoded 5' primer with a J-beta primer mix, a second PCR ran for 7 to 11 cycles. Each CDR3 protein is one row after TCRdb ran MiXCR on the 5' RACE reads. Of roughly 800,000 distinct CDR3 sequences in the sample, about 34% were seen once. Sample: blood. These receptors originate from a man aged 18 to 35 in good health.

Many counts were recorded for this clonotype. CDR3 sequence (DNA): TGCGCCAGCAGCTTGGGGGGAGAGGGGAACAACAATGAGCAGTTCTTC. Protein sequence: CASSLGGEGNNNEQFF. The rearrangement joins TRBV5-1 to TRBJ2-1, with D perhaps given as TRBD1 or TRBD2 (5 bases each). Trimming removed 0 bases from V and 5 bases from J, with 15 bases in between. CDR3 length: 16 residues. Germline CDR1 is SGHRS and CDR2 is YFSETQ.

The chain employs TRBV15 and TRBJ1-5, with D possibly TRBD1 on 6 matching bases. This CDR3 region has 15 residues. The ends were cut back, 4 bases at V and 0 bases at J, with 10 bases in the middle. Germline V gives CDR1 LNHNV, CDR2 YYDKDF (reference sequence). The DNA for the CDR3 is TGTGCCACCAGCACCAGGGACATTAGCAATCAGCCCCAGCATTTT. Translation: CATSTRDISNQPQHF.

This CDR3 is CSARDTAVAGGIREQYF. The DNA for the CDR3 is TGCAGTGCTAGAGATACCGCTGTAGCGGGGGGGATAAGGGAGCAGTACTTC. The chain uses TRBV20-1 and TRBJ2-4; 11 nucleotides align to TRBD2. The V and J ends lost 0 bases and 13 bases, in that order; junction bases with no gene match: 17. CDR3 length: 17 residues. CDR1 and CDR2 (germline): DFQATT, SNEGSKA (reference sequence).

The table lists this clonotype with many counts. The rearrangement links TRBV5-8 to TRBJ2-1; D is uncertain. This CDR3 is built from 11 residues. Per the germline V gene, CDR1 is SGHTS and CDR2 is YDEGEE. Trimming removed 1 base at V and 8 bases at J, with 4 bases between. DNA for the CDR3: TGTGCCAGCAGCTTGACGGATGAGCAGTTCTTC. Protein: CASSLTDEQFF. The complete variable domain, with remaining parts taken from reference TRBV5-8 and TRBJ2-1, reads EAGVTQSPTHLIKTRGQQATLRCSPISGHTSVYWYQQALGLGLQFLLWYDEGEERNRGNFPPRFSGRQFPNYSSELNVNALELEDSALYLCASSLTDEQFFGPGTRLTVL.

At least ten counts were recorded for this clonotype. The chain employs TRBV7-3 and TRBJ1-2; D unresolved. The germline V and J ends were trimmed by 1 base and 2 bases, with 11 bases remaining between them. From germline, CDR1 is SGHTA and CDR2 FQGTGA. The CDR3 spans 15 residues. The DNA for the CDR3 is TGTGCCAGCAGCTTAAGATCAGGCCCCAACTATGGCTACACCTTC. Protein: CASSLRSGPNYGYTF.

This clonotype was detected a few times. The J gene is TRBJ2-4, the V gene TRBV25-1, with 8 positions matching TRBD1. V was pared by 2 bases and J by 0 bases, with 6 bases of the junction left unmatched. This CDR3 has 17 residues. The germline V gene has CDR1 MGHDK and CDR2 SYGVNS. This chain's CDR3 is CASSEEGQGIAKNIQYF. The CDR3 bases are TGTGCCAGCAGTGAAGAAGGACAGGGCATAGCCAAAAACATTCAGTACTTC.

V is TRBV10-3 and J is TRBJ1-1; D call uncertain. Per germline, CDR1 ENHRY and CDR2 SYGVKD. This CDR3 contains 15 residues. V dropped 3 bases and J dropped 6 bases, with 17 bases sitting between them. The CDR3 here is CAISDRASGPPEAFF. CDR3 coding DNA: TGTGCCATCAGTGATCGGGCATCTGGACCCCCTGAAGCTTTCTTT.

The V gene is TRBV11-2, the J gene TRBJ2-2; D unresolved. Germline V gives CDR1 SGHAT, CDR2 FQNNGV. CDR3 length: 15 amino acids. V was cut by 0 bases and J by 2 bases, with 7 bases left in between. CDR3 region: CASSLDRENTGELFF. In nucleotides, the CDR3 is TGTGCCAGCAGCTTAGATCGAGAAAACACCGGGGAGCTGTTTTTT.

This clonotype was seen a handful of times. The genes are TRBV14 and TRBJ2-3, with 7 nucleotides matching TRBD2. The germline CDR1 and CDR2 sequences are SGHDN and FVKESK. CDR3 length equals 14 residues. V shed 2 bases and J 3 bases; nucleotides not matched to a gene: 2. DNA for the CDR3: TGTGCCAGCAGCCAATGGACTAGAACAGATACGCAGTATTTT. This gives the protein CASSQWTRTDTQYF.

This clonotype appeared once. The rearrangement joins TRBV28 to TRBJ2-5; no clear D. The CDR3 loop spans 14 amino acids. The germline CDR1 and CDR2 sequences are MDHEN and SYDVKM. The ends were cut back, 5 bases at V and 4 bases at J, with 14 bases in the middle. Here the CDR3 DNA reads TGTGCCAGCAGTGTACCCATAGGCGGAGAGACCCAGTACTTC. This codes for CASSVPIGGETQYF.

The rearrangement joins TRBV29-1 to TRBJ2-1; 10 bases align to TRBD2. Germline loops: CDR1 SQVTM, CDR2 ANQGSEA. This CDR3 contains 14 residues. V was clipped by 4 bases and J by 6 bases; unmatched bases: 6. The CDR3 DNA reads as TGCAGCGTTGTGGCTAGCGGGGGCCGCAATGAGCAGTTCTTC. Residues: CSVVASGGRNEQFF.

The chain uses TRBV14 and TRBJ2-7; TRBD2 aligns across 11 bases. This CDR3 region has 15 residues. J was trimmed by 4 bases and V by 6 bases; bases with no gene match: 8. Germline V lookup: CDR1 SGHDN, CDR2 FVKESK. The CDR3 sequence is CASRRTGTSGYEQYF. CDR3 nucleotides: TGTGCCAGCAGGAGAACCGGGACTAGCGGATACGAGCAGTACTTC.

This clonotype appeared once. With a much larger clone just one base away, this may be a read error. The chain uses TRBV20-1 and TRBJ2-7, with D perhaps being TRBD1 or TRBD2 (5 bases each). The CDR3 sequence is 13 residues long. Germline loops: CDR1 DFQATT, CDR2 SNEGSKA (reference sequence). DNA of the CDR3: TGCAGTGCTGGAGACCCAGGGAGCTACGAGCAGTACTTC. Its translation: CSAGDPGSYEQYF.

This clonotype was counted only a few times. V usage is TRBV6-2 or TRBV6-3 and J usage is TRBJ1-2; D not resolved. The CDR3 spans 13 residues. V lost 6 bases and J 4 bases, leaving 12 bases between the germline ends. Germline V gene lookup returns CDR1 MNHEY and CDR2 SVGEGT. Here the CDR3 DNA reads TGTGCCAGCAGCGATACTAAGCGCTATGGCTACACCTTC. Amino acids: CASSDTKRYGYTF.

The CDR3 DNA is TGCGCCAGCAGCCCGGACAGATTCAATGAGCAGTTCTTC. Residues: CASSPDRFNEQFF. V gene TRBV5-1 combines with J gene TRBJ2-1; D possibly corresponds to TRBD1 (6 bases). CDR1 is SGHRS and CDR2 is YFSETQ in the germline V gene. Between the trimmed V and J ends, which lost 4 bases and 6 bases, there was a span of 11 bases. The CDR3 loop spans 13 amino acids.

This clonotype was counted ten times or more. The rearrangement uses TRBV20-1 and TRBJ2-7; D call uncertain. V lost 2 bases and J lost 3, with 5 bases in between. Germline V lookup: CDR1 DFQATT, CDR2 SNEGSKA (reference sequence). This CDR3 is built from 11 residues. DNA of the CDR3: TGCAGTGCTAGATGGGGCTACGAGCAGTACTTC. Protein: CSARWGYEQYF.

This clonotype was picked up a small number of times. The chain carries TRBV7-2 and TRBJ1-6, with no clear D. The CDR3 loop spans 15 amino acids. V dropped 5 bases and J dropped 8 bases, with 16 bases sitting between them. Germline V gene lookup returns CDR1 SGHTA and CDR2 FQGNSA. CDR3 in DNA: TGTGCCAGCAGCCCCCCCGCGGTCACTGATTCACCCCTCCACTTT. Amino acids: CASSPPAVTDSPLHF. Drawing the rest from reference TRBV7-2 and TRBJ1-6, the complete variable domain is GAGVSQSPSNKVTEKGKDVELRCDPISGHTALYWYRQSLGQGLEFLIYFQGNSAPDKSGLPSDRFSAERTGGSVSTLTIQRTQQEDSAVYLCASSPPAVTDSPLHFGNGTRLTVT.

For this clonotype: At one end, the junction sequence differs from germline, possibly due to a read error. The V gene is TRBV19, the J gene TRBJ1-5, with TRBD1 matching 7 bases. CDR1 is LNHDA and CDR2 is SQIVND in the germline V gene (reference sequence). The CDR3 totals 16 residues. For the CDR3, the DNA is TGTGCCGGTAGTACTCCACGACAGGGTCTAAGCCAGCCCCAGCATTTT. Translating it yields CAGSTPRQGLSQPQHF.

Of note for this clonotype: A much larger clone is a single base away; this may be a read error. The chain has TRBV4-3 and TRBJ2-1; 7 positions agree with TRBD1. The germline V gene has CDR1 LGHNA and CDR2 YSLEER. The CDR3 spans 15 residues. CDR3 region: CASRQGSRQGDEQFF. The CDR3 nucleotides read TGCGCCAGCAGACAAGGGAGTAGACAGGGAGATGAGCAGTTCTTC.

The table lists this clonotype with many counts. The J gene is TRBJ1-1, the V gene TRBV5-1; TRBD1 agrees at 8 bases. V lost 4 bases and J lost 1; bases outside the gene matches: 3. Per the germline V gene, CDR1 is SGHRS and CDR2 is YFSETQ. This CDR3 spans 14 amino acids. The CDR3 spells CASSVDRGNTEAFF. CDR3 sequence (DNA): TGCGCCAGCAGCGTCGACAGGGGGAACACTGAAGCTTTCTTT. Full variable domain (outside the CDR3, taken from reference TRBV5-1 and TRBJ1-1): KAGVTQTPRYLIKTRGQQVTLSCSPISGHRSVSWYQQTPGQGLQFLFEYFSETQRNKGNFPGRFSGRQFSNSRSEMNVSTLELGDSALYLCASSVDRGNTEAFFGQGTRLTVV.

In its sample, this clonotype was seen many times. This chain links TRBV5-5 with TRBJ2-1, with D possibly TRBD1 on 5 matching bases. CDR1 is SGHKS and CDR2 is YYEKEE in the germline V gene (reference sequence). The CDR3 is 13 residues long. The V end was cut by 4 bases, the J end by 7 bases, with 12 bases between. The CDR3 is CASSPGRQNEQFF. In DNA form, the CDR3 reads TGTGCCAGCAGCCCAGGCCGACAGAATGAGCAGTTCTTC.

The gene calls are TRBV6-5 and TRBJ2-7; the D gene is possibly TRBD1 (6 bases). Germline V gene data show CDR1 as MNHEY and CDR2 as SVGAGI. The V end was cut by 0 bases, the J end by 4 bases, with 16 bases between. The CDR3 is 16 amino acids. This CDR3 reads CASSYSNRESVYEQYF. CDR3 nucleotide sequence: TGTGCCAGCAGTTACTCGAACAGGGAGTCGGTTTACGAGCAGTACTTC.

This chain joins TRBV12-3 or TRBV12-4 and TRBJ1-5; D gene uncertain. V shed 7 bases and J shed 0 bases, with 7 bases lying between them. The CDR3 sequence is 13 residues long. DNA for the CDR3: TGTGCCAGCACCCGCAATAGCAATCAGCCCCAGCATTTT. Its translation is CASTRNSNQPQHF.

The V gene is TRBV7-9, the J gene TRBJ2-4; 8 bases are a match to TRBD1. The DNA matches TRBJ2-7 better at its end, which makes the J call doubtful. Per the germline V gene, CDR1 is SEHNR and CDR2 is FQNEAQ (reference sequence). This CDR3 is built from 15 residues. Here the CDR3 DNA reads TGTGCCAGCATCTCGACTCGGACAGGGCGCTACGAGCAGTACTTC. Its translation is CASISTRTGRYEQYF.

CDR3 bases: TGTGCCAGCAGCTTAGGGATCACAGATACGCAGTATTTT. It is translated as CASSLGITDTQYF. The V gene is TRBV7-2, the J gene TRBJ2-3; D is uncertain. Germline V gene lookup returns CDR1 SGHTA and CDR2 FQGNSA. V was shortened by 1 base and J by 2 bases, with 4 bases between the two germline ends. CDR3 length: 13 amino acids.